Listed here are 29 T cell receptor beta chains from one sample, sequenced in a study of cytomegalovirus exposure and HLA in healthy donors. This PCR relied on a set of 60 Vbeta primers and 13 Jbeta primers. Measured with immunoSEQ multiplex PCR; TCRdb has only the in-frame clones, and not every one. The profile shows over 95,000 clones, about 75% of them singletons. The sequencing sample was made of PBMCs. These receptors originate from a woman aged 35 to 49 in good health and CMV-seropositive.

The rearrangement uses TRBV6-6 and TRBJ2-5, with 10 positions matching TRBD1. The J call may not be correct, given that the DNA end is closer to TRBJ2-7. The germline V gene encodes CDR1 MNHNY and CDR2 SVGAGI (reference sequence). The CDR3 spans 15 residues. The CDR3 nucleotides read TGTGCCAGCTCATCGGGGACAGGGGTCAACTACGAGCAGTACTTC. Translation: CASSSGTGVNYEQYF.

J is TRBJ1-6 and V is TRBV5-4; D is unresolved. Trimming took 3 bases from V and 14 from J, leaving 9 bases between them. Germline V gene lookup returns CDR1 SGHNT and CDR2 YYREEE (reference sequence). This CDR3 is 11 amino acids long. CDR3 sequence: CASSSGPSLHF. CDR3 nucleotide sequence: TGTGCCAGCAGCTCTGGGCCCTCCCTCCACTTT. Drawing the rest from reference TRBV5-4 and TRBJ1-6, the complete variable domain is ETGVTQSPTHLIKTRGQQVTLRCSSQSGHNTVSWYQQALGQGPQFIFQYYREEENGRGNFPPRFSGLQFPNYSSELNVNALELDDSALYLCASSSGPSLHFGNGTRLTVT.

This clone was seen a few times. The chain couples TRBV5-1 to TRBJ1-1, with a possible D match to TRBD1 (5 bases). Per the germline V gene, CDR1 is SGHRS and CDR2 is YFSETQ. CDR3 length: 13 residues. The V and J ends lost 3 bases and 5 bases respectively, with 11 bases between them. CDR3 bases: TGCGCCAGCAGCTCCTCAGGGCGTACTGAAGCTTTCTTT. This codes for CASSSSGRTEAFF.

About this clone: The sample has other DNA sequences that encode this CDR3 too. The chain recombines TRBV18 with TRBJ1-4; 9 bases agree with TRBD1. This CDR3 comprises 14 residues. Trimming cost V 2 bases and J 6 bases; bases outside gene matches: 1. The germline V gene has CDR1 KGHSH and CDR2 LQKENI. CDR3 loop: CASSPRDRDEKLFF. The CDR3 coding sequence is TGTGCCAGCTCACCAAGGGACAGGGATGAAAAACTGTTTTTT.

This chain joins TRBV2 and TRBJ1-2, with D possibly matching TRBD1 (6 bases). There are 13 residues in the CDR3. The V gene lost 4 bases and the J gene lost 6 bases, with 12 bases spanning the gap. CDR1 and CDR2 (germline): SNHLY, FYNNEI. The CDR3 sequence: CASSVQGGNGYTF. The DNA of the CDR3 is TGTGCCAGCAGTGTACAGGGTGGGAATGGCTACACCTTC.

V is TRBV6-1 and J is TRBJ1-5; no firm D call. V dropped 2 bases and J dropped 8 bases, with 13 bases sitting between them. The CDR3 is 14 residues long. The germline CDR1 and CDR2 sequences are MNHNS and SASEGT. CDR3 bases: TGTGCCAGCAGTGAAAGCACGGGGTTGAAGCCCCAGCATTTT. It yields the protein CASSESTGLKPQHF.

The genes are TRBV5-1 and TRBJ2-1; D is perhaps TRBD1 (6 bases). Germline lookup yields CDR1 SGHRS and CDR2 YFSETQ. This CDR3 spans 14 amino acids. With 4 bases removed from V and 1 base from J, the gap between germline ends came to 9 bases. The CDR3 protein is CASSGGGSYNEQFF. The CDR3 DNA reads TGCGCCAGCAGCGGGGGCGGATCCTACAATGAGCAGTTCTTC.

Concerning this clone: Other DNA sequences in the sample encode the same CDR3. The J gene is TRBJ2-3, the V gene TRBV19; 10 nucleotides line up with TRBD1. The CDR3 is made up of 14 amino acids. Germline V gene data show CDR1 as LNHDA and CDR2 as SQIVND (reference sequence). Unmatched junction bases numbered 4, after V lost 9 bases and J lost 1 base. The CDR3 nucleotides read TGTGCCAGCTCCGGGACAGGGGGCACAGATACGCAGTATTTT. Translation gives CASSGTGGTDTQYF.

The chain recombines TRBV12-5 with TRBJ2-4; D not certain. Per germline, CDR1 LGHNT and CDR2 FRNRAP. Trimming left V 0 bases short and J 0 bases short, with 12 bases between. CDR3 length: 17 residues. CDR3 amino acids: CASGLVELELAKNIQYF. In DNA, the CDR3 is TGTGCTAGTGGTTTGGTAGAGCTCGAGCTAGCCAAAAACATTCAGTACTTC.

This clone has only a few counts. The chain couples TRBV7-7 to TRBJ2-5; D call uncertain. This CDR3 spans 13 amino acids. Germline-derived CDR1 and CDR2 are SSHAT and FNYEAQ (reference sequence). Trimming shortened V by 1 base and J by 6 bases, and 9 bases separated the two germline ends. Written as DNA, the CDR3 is TGTGCCAGCAGCTTAGGGTTGGAGAAGACCCAGTACTTC. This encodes CASSLGLEKTQYF.

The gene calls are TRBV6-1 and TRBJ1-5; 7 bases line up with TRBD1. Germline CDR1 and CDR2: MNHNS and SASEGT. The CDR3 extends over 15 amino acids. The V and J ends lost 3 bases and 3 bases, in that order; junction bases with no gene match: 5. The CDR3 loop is CASSDDRASNQPQHF. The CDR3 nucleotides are TGTGCCAGCAGTGACGACAGGGCCTCCAATCAGCCCCAGCATTTT.

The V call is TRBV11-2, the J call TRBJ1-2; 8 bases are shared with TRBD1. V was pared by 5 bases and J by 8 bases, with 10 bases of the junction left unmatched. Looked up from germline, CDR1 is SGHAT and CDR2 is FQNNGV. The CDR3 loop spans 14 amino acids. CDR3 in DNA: TGTGCCAGCAGCCTCAGGGGGCCGTTGGGGGGCTACACCTTC. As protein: CASSLRGPLGGYTF. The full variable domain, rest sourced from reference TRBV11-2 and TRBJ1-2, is EAGVAQSPRYKIIEKRQSVAFWCNPISGHATLYWYQQILGQGPKLLIQFQNNGVVDDSQLPKDRFSAERLKGVDSTLKIQPAKLEDSAVYLCASSLRGPLGGYTFGSGTRLTVV.

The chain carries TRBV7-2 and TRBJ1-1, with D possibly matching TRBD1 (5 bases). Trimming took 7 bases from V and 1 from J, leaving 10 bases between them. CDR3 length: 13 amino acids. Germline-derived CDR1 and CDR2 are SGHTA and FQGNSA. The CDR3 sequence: CASNSDRNTEAFF. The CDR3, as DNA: TGTGCCAGCAACTCAGACAGGAACACTGAAGCTTTCTTT.

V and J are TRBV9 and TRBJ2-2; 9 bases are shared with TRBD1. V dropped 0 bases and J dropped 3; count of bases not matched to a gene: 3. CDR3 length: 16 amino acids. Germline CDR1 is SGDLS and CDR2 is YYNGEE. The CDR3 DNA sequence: TGTGCCAGCAGCGTAGGGGGGACAGGGCACACCGGGGAGCTGTTTTTT. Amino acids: CASSVGGTGHTGELFF.

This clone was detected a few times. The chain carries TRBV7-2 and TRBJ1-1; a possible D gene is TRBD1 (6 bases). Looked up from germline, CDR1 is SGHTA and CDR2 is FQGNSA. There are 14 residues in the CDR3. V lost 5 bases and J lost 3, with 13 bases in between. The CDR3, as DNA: TGTGCCAGCAGCGGGGGAAGGGGGTACACTGAAGCTTTCTTT. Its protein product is CASSGGRGYTEAFF.

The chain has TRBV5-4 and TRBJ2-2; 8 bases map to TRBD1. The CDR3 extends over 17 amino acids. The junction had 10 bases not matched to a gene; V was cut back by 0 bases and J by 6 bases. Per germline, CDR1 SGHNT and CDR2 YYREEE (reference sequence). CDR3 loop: CASSLGEGQGAAGELFF. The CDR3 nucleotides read TGTGCCAGCAGCTTGGGCGAAGGGCAGGGGGCCGCCGGGGAGCTGTTTTTT.

The DNA of the CDR3 is TGCGCCAGCAGCGGAAAGCCAGGGTTTCACACTGAAGCTTTCTTT. Translation gives CASSGKPGFHTEAFF. The chain employs TRBV5-1 and TRBJ1-1; tentatively, D is TRBD1 (5 bases). This CDR3 has 15 amino acids. V was clipped by 4 bases and J by 3 bases, with 16 bases between them. The V gene's germline CDR1 is SGHRS and CDR2 YFSETQ. Drawing the rest from reference TRBV5-1 and TRBJ1-1, the complete variable domain is KAGVTQTPRYLIKTRGQQVTLSCSPISGHRSVSWYQQTPGQGLQFLFEYFSETQRNKGNFPGRFSGRQFSNSRSEMNVSTLELGDSALYLCASSGKPGFHTEAFFGQGTRLTVV.

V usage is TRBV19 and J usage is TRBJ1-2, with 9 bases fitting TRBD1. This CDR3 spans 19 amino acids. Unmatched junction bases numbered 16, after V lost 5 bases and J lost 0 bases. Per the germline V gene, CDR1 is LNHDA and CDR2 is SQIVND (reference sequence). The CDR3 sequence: CASSPTPGTGFRANYGYTF. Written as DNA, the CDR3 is TGTGCCAGTAGTCCAACTCCCGGGACAGGGTTTAGGGCTAACTATGGCTACACCTTC.

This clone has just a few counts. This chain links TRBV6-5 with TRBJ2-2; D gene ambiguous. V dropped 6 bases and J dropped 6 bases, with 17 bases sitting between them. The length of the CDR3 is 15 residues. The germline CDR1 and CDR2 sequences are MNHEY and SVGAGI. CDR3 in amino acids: CASSERPQASGELFF. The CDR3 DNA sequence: TGTGCCAGCAGCGAACGACCCCAGGCGTCCGGGGAGCTGTTTTTT.

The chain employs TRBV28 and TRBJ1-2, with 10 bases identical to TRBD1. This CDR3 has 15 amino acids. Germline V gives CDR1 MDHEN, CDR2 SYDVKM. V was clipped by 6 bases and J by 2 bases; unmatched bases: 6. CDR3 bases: TGTGCCAGCAGCATTGGACAGGGGGGCAACTATGGCTACACCTTC. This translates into CASSIGQGGNYGYTF.

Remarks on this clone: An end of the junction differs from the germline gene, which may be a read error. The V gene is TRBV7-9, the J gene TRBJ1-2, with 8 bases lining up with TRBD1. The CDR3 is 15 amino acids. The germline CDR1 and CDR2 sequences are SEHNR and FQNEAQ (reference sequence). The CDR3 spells CSSSSGQGNNYGYTF. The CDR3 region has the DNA TGTTCCAGCAGCTCCGGACAGGGAAATAACTATGGCTACACCTTC. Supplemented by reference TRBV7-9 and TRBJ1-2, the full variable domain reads DTGVSQNPRHKITKRGQNVTFRCDPISEHNRLYWYRQTLGQGPEFLTYFQNEAQLEKSRLLSDRFSAERPKGSFSTLEIQRTEQGDSAMYLCSSSSGQGNNYGYTFGSGTRLTVV.

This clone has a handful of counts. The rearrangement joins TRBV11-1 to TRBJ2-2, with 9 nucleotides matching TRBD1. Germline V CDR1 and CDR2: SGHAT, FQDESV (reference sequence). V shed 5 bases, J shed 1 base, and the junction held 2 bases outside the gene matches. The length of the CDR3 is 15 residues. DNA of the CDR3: TGTGCCAGCAGCAAGGACAGGGGGAACACCGGGGAGCTGTTTTTT. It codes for CASSKDRGNTGELFF.

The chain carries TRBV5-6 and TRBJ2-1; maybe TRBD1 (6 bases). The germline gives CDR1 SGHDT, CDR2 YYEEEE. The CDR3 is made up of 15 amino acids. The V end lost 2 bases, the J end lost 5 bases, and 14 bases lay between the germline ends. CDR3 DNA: TGTGCCAGCAGCTTACTAGGGGGTGAGGACAATGAGCAGTTCTTC. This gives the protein CASSLLGGEDNEQFF.

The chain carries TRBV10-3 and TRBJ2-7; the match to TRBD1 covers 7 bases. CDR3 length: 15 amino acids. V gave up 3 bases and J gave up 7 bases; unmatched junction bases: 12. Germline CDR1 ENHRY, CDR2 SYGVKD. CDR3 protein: CAISDSGQSPREQYF. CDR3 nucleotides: TGTGCCATCAGTGACTCGGGACAGAGCCCTCGAGAGCAGTACTTC.

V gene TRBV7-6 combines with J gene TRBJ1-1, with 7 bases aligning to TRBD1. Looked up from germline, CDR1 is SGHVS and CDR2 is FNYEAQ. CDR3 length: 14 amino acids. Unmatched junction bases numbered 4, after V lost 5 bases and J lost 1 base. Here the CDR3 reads CASSADRANTEAFF. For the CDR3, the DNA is TGTGCCAGCAGCGCTGACAGGGCGAACACTGAAGCTTTCTTT.

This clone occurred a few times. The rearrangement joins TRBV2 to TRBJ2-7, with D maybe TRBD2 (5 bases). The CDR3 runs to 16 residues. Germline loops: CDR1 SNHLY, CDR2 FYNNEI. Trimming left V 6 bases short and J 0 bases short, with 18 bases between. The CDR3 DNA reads TGTGCCAGCAGAGGTGGCCGGAGCGGAAGCTCCTACGAGCAGTACTTC. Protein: CASRGGRSGSSYEQYF. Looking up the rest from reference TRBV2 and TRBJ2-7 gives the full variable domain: EPEVTQTPSHQVTQMGQEVILRCVPISNHLYFYWYRQILGQKVEFLVSFYNNEISEKSEIFDDQFSVERPDGSNFTLKIRSTKLEDSAMYFCASRGGRSGSSYEQYFGPGTRLTVT.

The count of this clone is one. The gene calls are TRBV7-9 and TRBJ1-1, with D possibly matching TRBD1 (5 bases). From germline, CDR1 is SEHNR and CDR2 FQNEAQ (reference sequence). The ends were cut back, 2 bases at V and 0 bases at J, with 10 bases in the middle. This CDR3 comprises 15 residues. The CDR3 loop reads CASSLQGLVNTEAFF. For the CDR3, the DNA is TGTGCCAGCAGCTTACAGGGTTTAGTGAACACTGAAGCTTTCTTT.

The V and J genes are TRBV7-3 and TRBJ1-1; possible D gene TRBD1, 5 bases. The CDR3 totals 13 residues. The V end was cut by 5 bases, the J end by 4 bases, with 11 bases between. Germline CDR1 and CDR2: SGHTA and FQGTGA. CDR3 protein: CASSKQVFTEAFF. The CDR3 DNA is TGTGCCAGCAGCAAACAGGTTTTCACTGAAGCTTTCTTT. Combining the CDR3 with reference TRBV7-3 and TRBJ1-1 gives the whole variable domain GAGVSQTPSNKVTEKGKYVELRCDPISGHTALYWYRQSLGQGPEFLIYFQGTGAADDSGLPNDRFFAVRPEGSVSTLKIQRTERGDSAVYLCASSKQVFTEAFFGQGTRLTVV.

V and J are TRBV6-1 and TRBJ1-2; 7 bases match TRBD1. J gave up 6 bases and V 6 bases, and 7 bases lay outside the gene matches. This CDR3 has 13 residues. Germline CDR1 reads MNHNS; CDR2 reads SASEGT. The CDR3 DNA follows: TGTGCCAGCAGCTTTCCAGACAGGGATGGCTACACCTTC. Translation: CASSFPDRDGYTF.